The rows below give T cell receptor beta chains drawn from one sample of a study of shared clonotypes between healthy human individuals. The method was immunoSEQ multiplex PCR; TCRdb's version includes in-frame clones alone and lacks a portion of them. The table has under 650,000 clones, less than 96% seen once; the top ten hold approximately 0.062%. Source material: naive CD4+ T cells sorted from blood. Every receptor here comes from a woman aged 25 to 39 in good health. CDR3s include the opening cysteine and the closing phenylalanine or tryptophan. A D gene is named only where the DNA matches it firmly. Part of the rows lack a size; the others show once, few, many or a class for expanded clones.

j_call clone_size d_call v_call cdr3_aa cdr3_nt
TRBJ2-7 . TRBD1 TRBV5-6 CAGQSSGGEQYF TGTGCCGGGCAATCCTCAGGGGGCGAGCAGTACTTC
TRBJ2-1 . . TRBV6-5 CASSPTDFYNEQFF TGTGCCAGCAGTCCTACGGACTTTTACAATGAGCAGTTCTTC
TRBJ2-3 . TRBD2 TRBV2 CASAGLAGSPDTQYF TGTGCCAGCGCGGGACTAGCGGGATCACCAGATACGCAGTATTTT
TRBJ1-2 . . TRBV7-9 CASSLPSLGAPSGYTF TGTGCCAGCAGCTTACCGTCCCTAGGGGCCCCTTCTGGCTACACCTTC
TRBJ2-7 . TRBD1 TRBV10-1 CASSETDPNRTGGYRGVSEQYF TGCGCCAGCAGTGAGACAGACCCCAACCGGACAGGGGGCTACCGAGGAGTCTCCGAGCAGTACTTC
TRBJ1-3 . TRBD1 TRBV10-1 CASNDREGNTIYF TGCGCCAGCAATGACAGGGAGGGAAACACCATATATTTT
TRBJ1-1 . . TRBV6-6 CASSYAFHGGGTEAFF TGTGCCAGCAGTTACGCGTTTCACGGGGGAGGGACTGAAGCTTTCTTT
TRBJ2-7 once . TRBV28 CASSSIHPGTFANYEQYF TGTGCCAGCAGTTCGATCCACCCCGGGACTTTCGCGAACTACGAGCAGTACTTC
TRBJ1-1 . . TRBV28 CASLEGTEAFF TGTGCCAGCCTCGAGGGCACTGAAGCTTTCTTT
TRBJ2-3 . . TRBV6-1 CASSPGDRDTQYF TGTGCCAGCAGCCCCGGGGACCGGGATACGCAGTATTTT
TRBJ2-5 . TRBD2 TRBV7-2 CASSFLAGGGETQYF TGTGCCAGCAGCTTCCTAGCGGGAGGAGGAGAGACCCAGTACTTC
TRBJ2-4 . . TRBV11-3 CASSLVGAKNIQYF TGTGCCAGCAGCTTAGTTGGGGCCAAAAACATTCAGTACTTC
TRBJ2-7 . . TRBV28 CASSLRGSSIYEQYF TGTGCCAGCAGTTTAAGGGGTTCTAGCATCTACGAGCAGTACTTC
TRBJ2-7 . . TRBV15 CATSPRDGYYEQYF TGTGCCACCAGCCCCCGGGACGGATACTACGAGCAGTACTTC
TRBJ2-7 . . TRBV5-6 CASSFSQGADEQYF TGTGCCAGCAGCTTTTCACAGGGCGCTGACGAGCAGTACTTC
TRBJ2-7 . . TRBV28 CASSVRRAFLEQYF TGTGCCAGCAGTGTCCGGAGGGCTTTCCTCGAGCAGTACTTC
TRBJ1-2 . . TRBV28 CASSLNQYGYTF TGTGCCAGCAGTTTAAATCAGTATGGCTACACCTTC
TRBJ2-7 . TRBD2 TRBV7-2 CASSLRALAGSGYEQYF TGTGCCAGCAGCTTAAGGGCGCTAGCGGGAAGTGGGTACGAGCAGTACTTC
TRBJ2-7 . . TRBV5-1 CASSIGQSNLYEQYF TGCGCCAGCAGCATCGGACAGAGTAATCTCTACGAGCAGTACTTC
TRBJ2-5 . TRBD2 TRBV18 CASSPFSGRSRETQYF TGTGCCAGCTCACCATTCAGCGGGAGGAGTAGAGAGACCCAGTACTTC
TRBJ2-4 . . TRBV19 CASSMMMEDIQYF TGTGCCAGTAGTATGATGATGGAGGACATTCAGTACTTC
TRBJ2-7 . TRBD1 TRBV28 CASSPPRTGGGEQYF TGTGCCAGCAGCCCACCGAGGACAGGCGGCGGCGAGCAGTACTTC
TRBJ2-7 . TRBD1 TRBV28 CASSEGQGFSYEQYF TGTGCCAGCAGTGAAGGACAGGGATTCTCCTACGAGCAGTACTTC